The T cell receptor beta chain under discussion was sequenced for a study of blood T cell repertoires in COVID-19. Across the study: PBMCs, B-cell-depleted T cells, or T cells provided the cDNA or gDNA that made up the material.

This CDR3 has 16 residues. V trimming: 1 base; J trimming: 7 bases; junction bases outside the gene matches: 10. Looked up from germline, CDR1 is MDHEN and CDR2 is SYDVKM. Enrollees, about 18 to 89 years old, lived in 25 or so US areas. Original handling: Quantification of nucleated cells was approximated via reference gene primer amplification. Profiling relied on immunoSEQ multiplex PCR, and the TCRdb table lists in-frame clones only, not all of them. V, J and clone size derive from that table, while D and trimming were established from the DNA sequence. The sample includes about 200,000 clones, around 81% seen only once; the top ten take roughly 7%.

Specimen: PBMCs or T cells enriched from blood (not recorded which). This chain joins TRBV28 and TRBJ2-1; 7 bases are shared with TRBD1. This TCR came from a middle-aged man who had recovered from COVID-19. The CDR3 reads CASSLFGRGIGNEQFF. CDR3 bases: TGTGCCAGCAGTTTATTTGGCAGGGGGATCGGGAATGAGCAGTTCTTC.